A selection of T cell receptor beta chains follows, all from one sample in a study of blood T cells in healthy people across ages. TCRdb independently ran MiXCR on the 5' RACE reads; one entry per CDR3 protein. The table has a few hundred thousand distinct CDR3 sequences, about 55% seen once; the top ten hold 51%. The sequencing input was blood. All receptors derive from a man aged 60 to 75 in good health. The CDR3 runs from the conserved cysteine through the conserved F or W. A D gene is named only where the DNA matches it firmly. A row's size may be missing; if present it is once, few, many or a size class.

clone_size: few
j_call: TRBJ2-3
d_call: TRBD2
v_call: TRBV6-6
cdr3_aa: CASIIAGGGDTQYF
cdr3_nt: TGTGCCAGCATTATAGCGGGAGGGGGAGATACGCAGTATTTT

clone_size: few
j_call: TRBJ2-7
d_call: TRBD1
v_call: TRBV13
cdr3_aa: CASSLGQGAREQYF
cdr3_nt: TGTGCCAGCAGCTTAGGGCAGGGGGCTCGCGAGCAGTACTTC

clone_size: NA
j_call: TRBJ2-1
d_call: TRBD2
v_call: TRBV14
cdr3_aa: CASSLRLAGGSYNEQFF
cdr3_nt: TGTGCCAGCAGCCTCAGGTTAGCGGGGGGCTCCTACAATGAGCAGTTCTTC

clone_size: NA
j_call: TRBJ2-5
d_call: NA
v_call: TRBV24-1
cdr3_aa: CATSDLSSTTQYF
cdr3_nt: TGTGCCACCAGTGATTTGTCCTCAACAACCCAGTACTTC

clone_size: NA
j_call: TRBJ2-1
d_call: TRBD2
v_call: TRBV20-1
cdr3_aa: CSSIKAREGGNEQFF
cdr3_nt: TGCAGTTCGATAAAAGCGAGGGAGGGCGGCAATGAGCAGTTCTTC

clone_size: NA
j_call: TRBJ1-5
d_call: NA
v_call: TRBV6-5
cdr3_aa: CASSAKGQFSGQPQHF
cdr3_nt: TGTGCCAGCAGCGCCAAAGGACAGTTTTCGGGACAGCCCCAGCATTTT

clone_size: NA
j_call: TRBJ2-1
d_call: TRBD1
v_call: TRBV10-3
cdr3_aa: CAITRTGGYRSYNEQFF
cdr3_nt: TGTGCCATCACCAGGACAGGGGGCTACCGCTCCTACAATGAGCAGTTCTTC

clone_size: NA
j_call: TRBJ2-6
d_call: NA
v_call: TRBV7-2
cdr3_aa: CASSLEVGLAGANVLTF
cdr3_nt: TGTGCCAGCAGTCTAGAAGTGGGCCTCGCCGGGGCCAACGTCCTGACTTTC

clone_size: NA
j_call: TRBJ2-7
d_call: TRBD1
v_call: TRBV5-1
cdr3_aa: CASSPGQIQDEQYF
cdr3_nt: TGCGCCAGCAGCCCGGGACAGATCCAAGACGAGCAGTACTTC

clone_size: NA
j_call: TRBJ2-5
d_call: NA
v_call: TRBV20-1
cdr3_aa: CSARGPKEVGETQYF
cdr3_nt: TGCAGTGCTAGAGGGCCTAAGGAGGTGGGAGAGACCCAGTACTTC

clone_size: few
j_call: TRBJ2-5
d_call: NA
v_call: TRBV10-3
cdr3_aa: CAISMKGETQYF
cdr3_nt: TGTGCCATCAGTATGAAGGGAGAGACCCAGTACTTC

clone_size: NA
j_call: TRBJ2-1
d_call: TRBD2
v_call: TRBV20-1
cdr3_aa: CSARDPGLAGASEQFF
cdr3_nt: TGCAGTGCTAGAGATCCGGGACTAGCGGGAGCAAGTGAGCAGTTCTTC

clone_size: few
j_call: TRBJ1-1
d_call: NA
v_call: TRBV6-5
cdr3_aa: CASSYETGAEAFF
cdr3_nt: TGTGCCAGCAGTTACGAGACGGGAGCTGAAGCTTTCTTT

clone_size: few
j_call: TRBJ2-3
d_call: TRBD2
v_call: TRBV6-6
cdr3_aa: CASRRTSGRTDTQYF
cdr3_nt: TGTGCCAGCAGACGGACTAGCGGACGCACAGATACGCAGTATTTT

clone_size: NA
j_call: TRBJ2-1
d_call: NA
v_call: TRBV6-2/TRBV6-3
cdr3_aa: CASSNHRSSYNEQFF
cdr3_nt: TGTGCCAGCAGTAACCACCGGAGCTCCTACAATGAGCAGTTCTTC

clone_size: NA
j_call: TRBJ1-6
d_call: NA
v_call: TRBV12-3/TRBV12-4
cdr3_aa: CASSAPREVMTLHF
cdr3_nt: TGTGCCAGCAGTGCCCCCCGGGAAGTCATGACCCTCCACTTT

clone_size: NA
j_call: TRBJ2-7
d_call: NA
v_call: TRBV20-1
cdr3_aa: CSAPAPHLGEQYF
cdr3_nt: TGCAGTGCCCCGGCGCCCCACCTCGGCGAGCAGTACTTC

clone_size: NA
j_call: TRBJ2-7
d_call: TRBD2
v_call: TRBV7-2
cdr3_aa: CASSPSRTSKREQYF
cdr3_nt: TGTGCCAGCAGCCCCTCCCGGACTAGTAAGCGCGAGCAGTACTTC

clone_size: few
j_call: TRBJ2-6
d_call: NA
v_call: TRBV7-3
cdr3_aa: CASSSQGYSGANVLTF
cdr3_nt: TGTGCCAGCAGCTCCCAGGGTTACTCTGGGGCCAACGTCCTGACTTTC

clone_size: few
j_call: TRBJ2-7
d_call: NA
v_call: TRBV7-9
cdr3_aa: CASSMTVYEQYF
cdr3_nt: TGTGCCAGCAGCATGACTGTCTACGAGCAGTACTTC

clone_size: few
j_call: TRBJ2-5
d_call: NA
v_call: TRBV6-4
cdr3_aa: CASSDEVGETQYF
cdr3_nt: TGTGCCAGCAGTGATGAGGTTGGGGAGACCCAGTACTTC

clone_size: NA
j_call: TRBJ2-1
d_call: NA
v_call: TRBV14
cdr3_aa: CASSQLTRPHNEQFF
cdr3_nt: TGTGCCAGCAGCCAACTGACTAGGCCCCACAATGAGCAGTTCTTC

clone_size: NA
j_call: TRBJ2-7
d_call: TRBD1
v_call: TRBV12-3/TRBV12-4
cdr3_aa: CASSPKRTGAIYEQYF
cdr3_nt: TGTGCCAGCAGTCCCAAGAGGACAGGGGCCATCTACGAGCAGTACTTC

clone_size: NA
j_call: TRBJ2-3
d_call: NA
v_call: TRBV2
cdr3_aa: CASNPGGADTQYF
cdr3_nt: TGTGCCAGCAACCCTGGGGGCGCAGATACGCAGTATTTT

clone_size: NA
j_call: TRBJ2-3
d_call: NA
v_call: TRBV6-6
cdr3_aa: CASTRGAIDTQYF
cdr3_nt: TGTGCCAGCACTCGGGGGGCCATTGATACGCAGTATTTT

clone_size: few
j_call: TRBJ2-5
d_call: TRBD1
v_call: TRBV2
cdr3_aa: CASSGTGAATQYF
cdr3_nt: TGTGCCAGCAGTGGGACAGGGGCCGCGACCCAGTACTTC

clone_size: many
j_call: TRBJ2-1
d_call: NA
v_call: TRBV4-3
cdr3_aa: CASSQRLLNNEQFF
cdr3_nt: TGCGCCAGCAGCCAACGCCTCCTAAACAATGAGCAGTTCTTC

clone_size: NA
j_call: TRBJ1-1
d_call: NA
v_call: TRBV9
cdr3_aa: CASSAQIGNTEAFF
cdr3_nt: TGTGCCAGCAGCGCCCAGATTGGGAACACTGAAGCTTTCTTT

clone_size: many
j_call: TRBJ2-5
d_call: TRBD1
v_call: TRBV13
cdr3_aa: CASSSTRQGETQYF
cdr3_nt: TGTGCCAGCAGCTCCACCCGACAGGGAGAGACCCAGTACTTC

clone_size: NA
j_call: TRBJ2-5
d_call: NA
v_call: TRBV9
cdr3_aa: CASSETLRGETQYF
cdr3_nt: TGTGCCAGCAGCGAAACCCTCCGTGGAGAGACCCAGTACTTC

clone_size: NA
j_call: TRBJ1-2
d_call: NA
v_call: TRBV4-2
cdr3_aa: CASSQGVSGWGGYTF
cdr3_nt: TGTGCCAGCAGCCAAGGGGTTTCGGGGTGGGGAGGCTACACCTTC

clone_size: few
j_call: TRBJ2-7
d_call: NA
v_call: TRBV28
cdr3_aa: CASTETTYEQYF
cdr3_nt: TGTGCCAGCACGGAGACAACCTACGAGCAGTACTTC

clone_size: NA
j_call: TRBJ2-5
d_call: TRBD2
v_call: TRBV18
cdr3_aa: CASSPLAGPLQETQYF
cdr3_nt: TGTGCCAGCTCACCACTAGCGGGGCCCCTCCAAGAGACCCAGTACTTC

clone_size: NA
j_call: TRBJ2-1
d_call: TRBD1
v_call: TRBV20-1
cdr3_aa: CSARDFVTGPIADEQFF
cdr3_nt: TGCAGTGCTAGAGATTTTGTGACAGGGCCCATTGCCGATGAGCAGTTCTTC

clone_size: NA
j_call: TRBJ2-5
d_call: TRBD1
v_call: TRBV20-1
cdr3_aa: CSARDRDRGSFRETQYF
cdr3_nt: TGCAGTGCTAGAGATAGGGACAGGGGGTCCTTTAGGGAGACCCAGTACTTC

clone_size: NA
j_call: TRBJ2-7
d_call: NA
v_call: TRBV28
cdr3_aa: CASSALRFYEQYF
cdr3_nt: TGTGCCAGCAGTGCCCTGCGATTTTACGAGCAGTACTTC

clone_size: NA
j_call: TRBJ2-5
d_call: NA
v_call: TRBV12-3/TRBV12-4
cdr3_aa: CASSSITPGLRGAETQYF
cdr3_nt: TGTGCCAGCAGTTCTATCACACCGGGACTTCGGGGAGCAGAGACCCAGTACTTC

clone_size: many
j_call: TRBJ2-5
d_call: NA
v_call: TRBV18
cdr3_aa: CASSPYGQETQYF
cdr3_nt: TGTGCCAGCTCACCGTATGGCCAAGAGACCCAGTACTTC

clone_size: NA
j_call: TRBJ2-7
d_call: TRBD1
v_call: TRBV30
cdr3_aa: CAWRGQGSTREQYF
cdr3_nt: TGTGCCTGGAGGGGACAGGGAAGTACTAGGGAGCAGTACTTC

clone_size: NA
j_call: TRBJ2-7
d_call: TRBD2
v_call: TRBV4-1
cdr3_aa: CASSVGTRSHEQYF
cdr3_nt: TGCGCCAGCAGCGTCGGGACTAGGAGCCACGAGCAGTACTTC

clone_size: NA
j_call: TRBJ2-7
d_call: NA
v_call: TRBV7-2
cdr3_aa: CASSFNGRYEQYF
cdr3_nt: TGTGCCAGCAGCTTCAACGGGAGATACGAGCAGTACTTC

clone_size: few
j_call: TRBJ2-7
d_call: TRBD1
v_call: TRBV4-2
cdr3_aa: CASSQDGTGIDEQYF
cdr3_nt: TGTGCCAGCAGCCAAGACGGGACAGGGATCGACGAGCAGTACTTC

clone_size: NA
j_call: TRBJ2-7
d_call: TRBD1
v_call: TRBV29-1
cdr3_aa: CSDTRDRGYEQYF
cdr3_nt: TGCAGCGACACCCGGGACAGGGGCTACGAGCAGTACTTC

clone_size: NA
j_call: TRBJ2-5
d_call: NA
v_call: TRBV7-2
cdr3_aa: CASSPPRRRQETQYF
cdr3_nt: TGTGCCAGCAGCCCGCCCCGGAGGAGACAAGAGACCCAGTACTTC

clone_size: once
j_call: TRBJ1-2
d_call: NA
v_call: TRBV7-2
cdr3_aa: CASSYWTDNYGYTF
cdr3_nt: TGTGCCAGCAGCTACTGGACAGATAACTATGGCTACACCTTC

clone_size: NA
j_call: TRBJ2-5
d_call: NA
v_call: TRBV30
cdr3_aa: CAWTLVAWETQYF
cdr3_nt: TGTGCCTGGACTCTAGTAGCGTGGGAGACCCAGTACTTC

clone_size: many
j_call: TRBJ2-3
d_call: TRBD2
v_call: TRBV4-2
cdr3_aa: CASSQDWGTSGATDTQYF
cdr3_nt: TGTGCCAGCAGCCAAGATTGGGGGACTAGCGGCGCCACAGATACGCAGTATTTT

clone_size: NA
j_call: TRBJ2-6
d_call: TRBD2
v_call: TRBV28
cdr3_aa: CASRSRLAGTPAGANVLTF
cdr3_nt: TGTGCCAGCAGAAGTCGACTAGCGGGTACCCCAGCGGGGGCCAACGTCCTGACTTTC

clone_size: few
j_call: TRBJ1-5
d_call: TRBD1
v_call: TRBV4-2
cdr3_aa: CASSPGTGDQPQHF
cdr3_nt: TGTGCCAGCAGTCCTGGGACAGGGGATCAGCCCCAGCATTTT

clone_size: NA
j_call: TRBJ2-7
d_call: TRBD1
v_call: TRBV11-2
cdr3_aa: CASSITGAHEQYF
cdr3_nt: TGTGCCAGCAGCATTACAGGGGCCCACGAGCAGTACTTC

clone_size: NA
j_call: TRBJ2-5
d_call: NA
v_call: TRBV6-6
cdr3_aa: CASSYSGGGETQYF
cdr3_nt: TGTGCCAGCAGTTACTCGGGGGGCGGAGAGACCCAGTACTTC

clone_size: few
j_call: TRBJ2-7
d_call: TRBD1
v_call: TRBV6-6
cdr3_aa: CACTSLLGGDEQYF
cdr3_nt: TGTGCCTGCACCTCTCTGCTAGGGGGCGACGAGCAGTACTTC

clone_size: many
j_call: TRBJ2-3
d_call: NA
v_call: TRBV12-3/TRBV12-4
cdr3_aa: CATCLRESTDTQYF
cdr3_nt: TGTGCCACCTGTTTGAGGGAGAGCACAGATACGCAGTATTTT

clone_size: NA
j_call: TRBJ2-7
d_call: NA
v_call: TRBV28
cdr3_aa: CASSVLRYEQYF
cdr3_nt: TGTGCCAGCAGCGTCCTGAGGTACGAGCAGTACTTC

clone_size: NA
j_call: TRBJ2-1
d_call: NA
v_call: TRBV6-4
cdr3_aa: CASSDSAGGGDEQFF
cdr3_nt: TGTGCCAGCAGTGACTCGGCAGGGGGAGGTGATGAGCAGTTCTTC

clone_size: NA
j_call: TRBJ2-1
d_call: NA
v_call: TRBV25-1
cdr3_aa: CASSELGPVNEQFF
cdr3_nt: TGTGCCAGCAGTGAACTTGGGCCAGTTAATGAGCAGTTCTTC